What follows describes a single T cell receptor beta chain. Its antigen is currently unknown. These data belong to a study of T cell clonotyping in hematopoietic cell transplantation. The CDR3 spans 16 residues. Trimming removed 0 bases from V and 0 bases from J; junction bases left unmatched: 3. Germline CDR1 MNHEY, CDR2 SVGAGI. Only in-frame clones appear in the TCRdb table, and some are missing; sequencing was by immunoSEQ multiplex PCR. The sample records 37,000 or so clones, about 87% being singletons. Study-wide results and caveats: Pathologically expanded recipient clonotypes increased progressively from day 30 to day 180 as diversity fell.

Sequencing was performed on peripheral blood mononuclear cells. The chain uses TRBV6-5 and TRBJ1-1, with 8 bases matching TRBD1. This receptor was obtained from a woman in her thirties or forties in good health. Some clones in this sample may be carry-over from other donors' samples. The CDR3 loop is CASSYSPGGMNTEAFF. For the CDR3, the DNA is TGTGCCAGCAGTTACTCGCCAGGGGGCATGAACACTGAAGCTTTCTTT.